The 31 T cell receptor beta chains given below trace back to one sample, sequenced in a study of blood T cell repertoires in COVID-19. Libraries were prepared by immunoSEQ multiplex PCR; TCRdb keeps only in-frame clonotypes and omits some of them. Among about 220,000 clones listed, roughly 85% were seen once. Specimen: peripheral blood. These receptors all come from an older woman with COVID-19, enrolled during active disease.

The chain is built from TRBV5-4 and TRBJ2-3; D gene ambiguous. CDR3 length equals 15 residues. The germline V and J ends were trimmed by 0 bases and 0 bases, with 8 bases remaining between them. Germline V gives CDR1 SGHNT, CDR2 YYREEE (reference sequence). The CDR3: CASSLAAASTDTQYF. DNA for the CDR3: TGTGCCAGCAGCTTGGCGGCGGCCAGCACAGATACGCAGTATTTT.

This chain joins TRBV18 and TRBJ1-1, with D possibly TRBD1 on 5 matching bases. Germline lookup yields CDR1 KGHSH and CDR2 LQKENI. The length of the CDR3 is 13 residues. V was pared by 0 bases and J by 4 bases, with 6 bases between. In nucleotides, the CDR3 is TGTGCCAGCTCACCACCAGGGGTCACTGAAGCTTTCTTT. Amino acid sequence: CASSPPGVTEAFF.

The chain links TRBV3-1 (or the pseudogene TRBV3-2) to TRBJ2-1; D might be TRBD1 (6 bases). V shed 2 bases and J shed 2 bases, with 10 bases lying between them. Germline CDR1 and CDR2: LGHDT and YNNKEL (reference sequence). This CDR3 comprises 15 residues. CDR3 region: CASSQHRDPYNEQFF. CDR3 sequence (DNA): TGTGCCAGCAGCCAACACAGGGACCCCTACAATGAGCAGTTCTTC.

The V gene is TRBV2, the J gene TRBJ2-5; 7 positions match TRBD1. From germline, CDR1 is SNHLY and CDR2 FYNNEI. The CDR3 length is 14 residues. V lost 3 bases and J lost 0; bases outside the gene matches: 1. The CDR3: CASSDRGYQETQYF. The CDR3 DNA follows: TGTGCCAGCAGTGACAGGGGGTACCAAGAGACCCAGTACTTC.

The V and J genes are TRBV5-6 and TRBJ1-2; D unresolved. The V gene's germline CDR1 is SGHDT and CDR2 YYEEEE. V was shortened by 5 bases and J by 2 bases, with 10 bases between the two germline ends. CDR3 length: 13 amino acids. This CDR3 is CASRRRSNYGYTF. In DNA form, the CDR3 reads TGTGCCAGCAGACGGAGGTCCAACTATGGCTACACCTTC.

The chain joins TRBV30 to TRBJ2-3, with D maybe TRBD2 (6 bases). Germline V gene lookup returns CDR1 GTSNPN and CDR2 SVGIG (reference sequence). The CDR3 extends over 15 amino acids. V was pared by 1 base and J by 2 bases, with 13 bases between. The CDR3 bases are TGTGCCTGGAGTGCCGGGACTCCCACCACAGATACGCAGTATTTT. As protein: CAWSAGTPTTDTQYF. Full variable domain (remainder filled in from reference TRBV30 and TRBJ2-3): SQTIHQWPATLVQPVGSPLSLECTVEGTSNPNLYWYRQAAGRGLQLLFYSVGIGQISSEVPQNLSASRPQDRQFILSSKKLLLSDSGFYLCAWSAGTPTTDTQYFGPGTRLTVL.

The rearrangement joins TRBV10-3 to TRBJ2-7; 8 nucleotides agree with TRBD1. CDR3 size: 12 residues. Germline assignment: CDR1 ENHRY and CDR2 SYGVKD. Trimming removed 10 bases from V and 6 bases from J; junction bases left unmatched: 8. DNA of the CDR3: TGTGCCACCGCGCGGACAGGGTTCGAGCAGTACTTC. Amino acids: CATARTGFEQYF.

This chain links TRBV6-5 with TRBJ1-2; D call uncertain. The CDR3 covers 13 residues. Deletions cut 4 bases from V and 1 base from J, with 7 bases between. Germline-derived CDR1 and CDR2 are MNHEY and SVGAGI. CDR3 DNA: TGTGCCAGCAGTTTCCGGGTTAACTATGGCTACACCTTC. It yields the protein CASSFRVNYGYTF.

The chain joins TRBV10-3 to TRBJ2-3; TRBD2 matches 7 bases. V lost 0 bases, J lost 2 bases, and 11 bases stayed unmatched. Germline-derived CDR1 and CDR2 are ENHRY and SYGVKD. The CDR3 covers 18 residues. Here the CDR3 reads CAISESGPLREITDTQYF. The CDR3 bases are TGTGCCATCAGTGAGTCTGGTCCCTTGCGGGAGATCACAGATACGCAGTATTTT.

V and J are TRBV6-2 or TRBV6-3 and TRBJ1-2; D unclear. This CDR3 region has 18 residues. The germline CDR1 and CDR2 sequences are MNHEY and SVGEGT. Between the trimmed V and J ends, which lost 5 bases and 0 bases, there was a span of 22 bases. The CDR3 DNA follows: TGTGCCAGCAGTACCCGACCTGGCGCTTGGGCCACTAACTATGGCTACACCTTC. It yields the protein CASSTRPGAWATNYGYTF.

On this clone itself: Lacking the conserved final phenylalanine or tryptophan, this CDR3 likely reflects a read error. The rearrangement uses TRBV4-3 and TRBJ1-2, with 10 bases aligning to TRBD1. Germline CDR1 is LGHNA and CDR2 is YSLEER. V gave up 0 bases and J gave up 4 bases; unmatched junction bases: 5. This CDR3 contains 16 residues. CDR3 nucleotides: TGCGCCAGCAGCCAAGAGGCGGGACAGGGGTTCTATGGCTACACCCTC. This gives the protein CASSQEAGQGFYGYTL.

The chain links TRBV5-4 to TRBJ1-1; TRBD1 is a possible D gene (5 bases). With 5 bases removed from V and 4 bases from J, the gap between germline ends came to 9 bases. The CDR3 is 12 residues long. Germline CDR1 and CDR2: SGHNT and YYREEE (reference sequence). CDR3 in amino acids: CASSWGGTEAFF. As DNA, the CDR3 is TGTGCCAGCAGTTGGGGGGGCACTGAAGCTTTCTTT.

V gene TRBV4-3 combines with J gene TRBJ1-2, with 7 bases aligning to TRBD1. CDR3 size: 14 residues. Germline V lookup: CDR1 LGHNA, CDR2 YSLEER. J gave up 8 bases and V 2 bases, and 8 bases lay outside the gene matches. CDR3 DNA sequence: TGCGCCAGCAGCCAAACTCGGACAGGCGCCGGCTACACCTTC. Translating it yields CASSQTRTGAGYTF.

The CDR3 protein is CASSPTSGRGDEQYF. The CDR3, as DNA: TGTGCCAGCAGCCCGACTAGCGGGAGAGGCGACGAGCAGTACTTC. The gene calls are TRBV7-2 and TRBJ2-7; 12 bases agree with TRBD2. The CDR3 consists of 15 residues. In germline, CDR1 is SGHTA, CDR2 FQGNSA. With 5 bases clipped from V and 5 bases from J, the junction kept 7 bases outside the gene matches.

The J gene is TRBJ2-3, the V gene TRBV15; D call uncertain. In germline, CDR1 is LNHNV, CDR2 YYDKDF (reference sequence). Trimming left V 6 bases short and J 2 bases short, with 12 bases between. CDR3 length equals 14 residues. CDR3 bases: TGTGCCACCAGTAAATTGGCAGACACAGATACGCAGTATTTT. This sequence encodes CATSKLADTDTQYF.

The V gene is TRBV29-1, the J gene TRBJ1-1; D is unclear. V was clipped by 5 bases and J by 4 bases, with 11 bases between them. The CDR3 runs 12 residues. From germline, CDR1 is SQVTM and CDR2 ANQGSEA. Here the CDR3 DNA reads TGCAGCGTTAGGACTCTAAGCACTGAAGCTTTCTTT. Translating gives CSVRTLSTEAFF. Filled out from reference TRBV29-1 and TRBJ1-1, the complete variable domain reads SAVISQKPSRDICQRGTSLTIQCQVDSQVTMMFWYRQQPGQSLTLIATANQGSEATYESGFVIDKFPISRPNLTFSTLTVSNMSPEDSSIYLCSVRTLSTEAFFGQGTRLTVV.

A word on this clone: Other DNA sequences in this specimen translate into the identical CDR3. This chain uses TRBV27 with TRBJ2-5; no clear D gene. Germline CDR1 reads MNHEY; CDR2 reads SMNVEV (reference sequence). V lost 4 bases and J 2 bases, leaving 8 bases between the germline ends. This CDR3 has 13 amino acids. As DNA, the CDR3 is TGTGCCAGCAGTTCCCTATCACAAGAGACCCAGTACTTC. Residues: CASSSLSQETQYF.

DNA for the CDR3: TGTGCCACCAGTGGCCCACAGGGAGCTAATGAAAAACTGTTTTTT. This translates into CATSGPQGANEKLFF. The J gene is TRBJ1-4, the V gene TRBV24-1; D is perhaps TRBD1 (6 bases). Germline CDR1 and CDR2: KGHDR and SFDVKD. This CDR3 has 15 amino acids. Trimming took 5 bases from V and 3 from J, leaving 12 bases between them.

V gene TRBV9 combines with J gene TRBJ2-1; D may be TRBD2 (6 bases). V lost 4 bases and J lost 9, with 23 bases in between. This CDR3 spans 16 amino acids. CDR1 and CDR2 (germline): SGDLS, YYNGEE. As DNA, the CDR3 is TGTGCCAGCAGCTTAGCACCGGGACCTGGGGGAGGTGAGCAGTTCTTC. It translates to CASSLAPGPGGGEQFF.

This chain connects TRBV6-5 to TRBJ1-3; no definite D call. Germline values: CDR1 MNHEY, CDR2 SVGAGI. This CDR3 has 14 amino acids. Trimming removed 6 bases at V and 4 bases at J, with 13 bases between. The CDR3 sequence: CASRRNSNGNTIYF. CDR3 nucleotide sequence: TGTGCCAGCAGGCGGAATTCGAACGGAAACACCATATATTTT.

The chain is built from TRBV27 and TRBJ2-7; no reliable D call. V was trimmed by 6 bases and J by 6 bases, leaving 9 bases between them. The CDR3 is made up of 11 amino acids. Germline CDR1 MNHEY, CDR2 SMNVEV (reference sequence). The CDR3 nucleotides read TGTGCCAGCAGCCAAGCATCCGAGCAGTACTTC. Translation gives CASSQASEQYF.

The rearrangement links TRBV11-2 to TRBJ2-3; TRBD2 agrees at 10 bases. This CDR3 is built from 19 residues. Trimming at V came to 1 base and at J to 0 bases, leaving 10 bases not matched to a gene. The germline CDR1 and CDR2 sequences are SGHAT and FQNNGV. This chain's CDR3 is CASSLVPELAGLSTDTQYF. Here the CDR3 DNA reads TGTGCCAGCAGCTTAGTACCCGAACTAGCGGGGTTGAGCACAGATACGCAGTATTTT.

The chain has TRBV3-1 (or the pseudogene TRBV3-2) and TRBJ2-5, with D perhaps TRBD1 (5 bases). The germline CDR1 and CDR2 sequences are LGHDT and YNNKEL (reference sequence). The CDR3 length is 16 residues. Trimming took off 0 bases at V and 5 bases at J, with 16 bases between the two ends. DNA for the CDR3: TGTGCCAGCAGCCAAGATCGGACACCCCAAGGGGAGACCCAGTACTTC. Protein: CASSQDRTPQGETQYF.

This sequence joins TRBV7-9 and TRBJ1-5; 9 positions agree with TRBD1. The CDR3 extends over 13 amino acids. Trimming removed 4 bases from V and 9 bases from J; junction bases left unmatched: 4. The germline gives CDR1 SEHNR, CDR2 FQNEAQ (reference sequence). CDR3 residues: CASSSDRGGPQHF. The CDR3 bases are TGTGCCAGCAGCTCGGACAGGGGAGGGCCCCAGCATTTT.

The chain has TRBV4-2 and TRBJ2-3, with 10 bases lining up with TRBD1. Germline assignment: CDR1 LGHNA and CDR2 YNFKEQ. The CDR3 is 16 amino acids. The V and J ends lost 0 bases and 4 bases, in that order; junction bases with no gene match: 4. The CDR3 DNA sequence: TGTGCCAGCAGCCAAGAAGACAGGGGGCGGTCAGATACGCAGTATTTT. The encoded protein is CASSQEDRGRSDTQYF.

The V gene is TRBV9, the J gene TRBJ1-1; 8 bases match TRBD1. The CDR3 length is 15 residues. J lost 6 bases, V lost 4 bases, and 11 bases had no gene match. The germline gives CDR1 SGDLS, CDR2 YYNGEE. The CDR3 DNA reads TGTGCCAGCAGCACCGGGGTCCAGGGGGCGTCTGAAGCTTTCTTT. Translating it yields CASSTGVQGASEAFF.

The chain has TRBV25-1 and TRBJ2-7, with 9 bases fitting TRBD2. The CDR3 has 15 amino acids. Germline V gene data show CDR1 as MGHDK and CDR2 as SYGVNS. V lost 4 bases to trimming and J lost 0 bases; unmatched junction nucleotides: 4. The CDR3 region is CASSGSGGLSYEQYF. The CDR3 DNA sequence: TGTGCCAGCAGTGGTAGCGGGGGCCTCTCCTACGAGCAGTACTTC.

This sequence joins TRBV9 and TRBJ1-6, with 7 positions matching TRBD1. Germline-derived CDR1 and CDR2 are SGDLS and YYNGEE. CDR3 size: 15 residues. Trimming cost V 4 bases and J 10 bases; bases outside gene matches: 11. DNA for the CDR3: TGTGCCAGCAGCTTAAGGACAGGAGGGACCTCACCCCTCCACTTT. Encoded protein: CASSLRTGGTSPLHF.

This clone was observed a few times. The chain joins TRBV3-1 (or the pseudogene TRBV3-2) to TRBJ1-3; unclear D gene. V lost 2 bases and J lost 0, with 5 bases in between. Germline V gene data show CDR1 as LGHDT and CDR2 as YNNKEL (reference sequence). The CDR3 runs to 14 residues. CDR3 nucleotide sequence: TGTGCCAGCAGCCAAAGCGGCTCTGGAAACACCATATATTTT. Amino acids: CASSQSGSGNTIYF.

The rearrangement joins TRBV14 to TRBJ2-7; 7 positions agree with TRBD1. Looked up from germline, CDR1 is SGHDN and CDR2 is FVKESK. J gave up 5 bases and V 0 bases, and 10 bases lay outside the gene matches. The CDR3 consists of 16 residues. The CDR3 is CASSQDRGPRRNEQYF. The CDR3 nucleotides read TGTGCCAGCAGCCAAGATAGGGGGCCACGGAGGAACGAGCAGTACTTC.

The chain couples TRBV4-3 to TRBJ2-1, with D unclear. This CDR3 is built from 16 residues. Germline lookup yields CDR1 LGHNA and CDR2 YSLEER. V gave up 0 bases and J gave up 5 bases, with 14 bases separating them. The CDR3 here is CASSQDDSGLNNEQFF. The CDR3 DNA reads TGCGCCAGCAGCCAAGATGATTCCGGTTTGAACAATGAGCAGTTCTTC.